This TCR beta chain was sequenced in a study of T cell responses to AZD1222 COVID-19 vaccine. Repertoires were generated with immunoSEQ multiplex PCR, while TCRdb's copy carries only in-frame clones and drops some. Among around 140,000 clones, about 92% were seen once, and the ten largest hold roughly an eighth. V shed 2 bases and J shed 4 bases, with 8 bases lying between them. The CDR3 runs to 13 residues. Germline V lookup: CDR1 MNHEY, CDR2 SVGEGT. The chain carries TRBV6-2 or TRBV6-3 and TRBJ1-1; tentatively, D is TRBD1 (5 bases). The specimen comprised peripheral blood, sampled after recovery from COVID-19. The TCR was taken from an adult who had recovered from COVID-19. CDR3 residues: CASSYKGFTEAFF. The CDR3, as DNA: TGTGCCAGCAGTTACAAGGGGTTCACTGAAGCTTTCTTT.